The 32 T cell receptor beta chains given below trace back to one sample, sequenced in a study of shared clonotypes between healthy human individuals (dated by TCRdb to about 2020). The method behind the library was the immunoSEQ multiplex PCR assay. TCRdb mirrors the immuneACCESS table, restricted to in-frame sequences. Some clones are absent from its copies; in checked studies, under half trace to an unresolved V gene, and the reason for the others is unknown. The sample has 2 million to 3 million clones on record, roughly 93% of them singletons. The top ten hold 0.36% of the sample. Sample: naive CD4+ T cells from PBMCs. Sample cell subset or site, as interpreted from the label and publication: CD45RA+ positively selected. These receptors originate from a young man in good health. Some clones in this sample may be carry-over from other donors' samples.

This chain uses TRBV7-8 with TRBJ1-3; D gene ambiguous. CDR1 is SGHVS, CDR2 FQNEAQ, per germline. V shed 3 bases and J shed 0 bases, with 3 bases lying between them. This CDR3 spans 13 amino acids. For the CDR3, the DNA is TGTGCCAGCAGCTTGAGCTCTGGAAACACCATATATTTT. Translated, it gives CASSLSSGNTIYF.

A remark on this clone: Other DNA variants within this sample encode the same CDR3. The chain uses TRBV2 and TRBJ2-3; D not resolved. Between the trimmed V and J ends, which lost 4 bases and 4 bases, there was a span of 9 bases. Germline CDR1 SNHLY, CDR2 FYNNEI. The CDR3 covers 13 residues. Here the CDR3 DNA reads TGTGCCAGCAGTGGGAACCGAGCAGATACGCAGTATTTT. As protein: CASSGNRADTQYF. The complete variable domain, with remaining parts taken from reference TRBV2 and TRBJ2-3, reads EPEVTQTPSHQVTQMGQEVILRCVPISNHLYFYWYRQILGQKVEFLVSFYNNEISEKSEIFDDQFSVERPDGSNFTLKIRSTKLEDSAMYFCASSGNRADTQYFGPGTRLTVL.

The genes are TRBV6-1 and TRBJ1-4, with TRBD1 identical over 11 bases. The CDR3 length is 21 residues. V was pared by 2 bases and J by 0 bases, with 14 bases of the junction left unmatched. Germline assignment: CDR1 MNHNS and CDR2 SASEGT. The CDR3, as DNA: TGTGCCAGCAGTGAATGGTTGATAGGGACAGGGGGGCCCACAACTAATGAAAAACTGTTTTTT. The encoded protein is CASSEWLIGTGGPTTNEKLFF.

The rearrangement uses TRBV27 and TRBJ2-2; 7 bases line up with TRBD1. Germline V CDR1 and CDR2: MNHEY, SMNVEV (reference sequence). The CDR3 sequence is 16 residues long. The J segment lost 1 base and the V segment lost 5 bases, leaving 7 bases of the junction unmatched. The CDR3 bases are TGTGCCAGCAGTCCTTTCAGGGGGTGGAACACCGGGGAGCTGTTTTTT. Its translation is CASSPFRGWNTGELFF.

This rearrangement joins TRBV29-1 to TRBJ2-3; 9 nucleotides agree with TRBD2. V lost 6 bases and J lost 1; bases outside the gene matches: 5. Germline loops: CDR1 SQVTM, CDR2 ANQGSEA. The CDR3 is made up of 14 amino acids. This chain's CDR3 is CSVGRTSGTDTQYF. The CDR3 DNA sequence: TGCAGCGTAGGGAGGACTAGCGGCACAGATACGCAGTATTTT.

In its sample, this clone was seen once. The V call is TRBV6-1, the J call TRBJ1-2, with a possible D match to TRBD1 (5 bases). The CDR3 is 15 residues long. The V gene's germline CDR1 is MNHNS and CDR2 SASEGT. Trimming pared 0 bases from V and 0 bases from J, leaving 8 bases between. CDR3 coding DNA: TGTGCCAGCAGTGAAGCATGGGGGGCTAACTATGGCTACACCTTC. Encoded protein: CASSEAWGANYGYTF.

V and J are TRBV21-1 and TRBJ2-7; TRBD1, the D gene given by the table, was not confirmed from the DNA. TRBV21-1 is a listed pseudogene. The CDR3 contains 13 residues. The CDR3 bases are TGTGCCACCACAGGGACGGGGTCCTACGAGCAGTACTTC. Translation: CATTGTGSYEQYF.

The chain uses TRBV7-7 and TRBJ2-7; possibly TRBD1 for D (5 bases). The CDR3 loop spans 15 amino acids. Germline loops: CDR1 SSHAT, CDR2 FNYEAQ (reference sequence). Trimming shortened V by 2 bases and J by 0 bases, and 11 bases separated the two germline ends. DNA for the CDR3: TGTGCCAGCAGCTTACGATCAGGGAACTCCTACGAGCAGTACTTC. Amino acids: CASSLRSGNSYEQYF.

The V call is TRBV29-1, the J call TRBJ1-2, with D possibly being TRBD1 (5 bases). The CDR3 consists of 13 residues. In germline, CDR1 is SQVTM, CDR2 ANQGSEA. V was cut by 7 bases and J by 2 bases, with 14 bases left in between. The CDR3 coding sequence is TGCAGCGCCGAGGGGACGGAAAACTATGGCTACACCTTC. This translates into CSAEGTENYGYTF.

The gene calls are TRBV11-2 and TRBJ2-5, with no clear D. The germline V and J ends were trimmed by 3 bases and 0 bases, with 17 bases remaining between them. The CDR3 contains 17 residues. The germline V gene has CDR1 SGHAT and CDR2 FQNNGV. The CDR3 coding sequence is TGTGCCAGCAGCTTTCTGTTTTCATCCAGGAACCAAGAGACCCAGTACTTC. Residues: CASSFLFSSRNQETQYF.

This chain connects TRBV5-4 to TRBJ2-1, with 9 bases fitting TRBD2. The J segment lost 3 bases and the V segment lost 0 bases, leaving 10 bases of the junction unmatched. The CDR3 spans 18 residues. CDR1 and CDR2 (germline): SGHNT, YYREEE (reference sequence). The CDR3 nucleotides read TGTGCCAGCAGCTTGGGGGCGGGAGGGTCCCGGGTCTACAATGAGCAGTTCTTC. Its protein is CASSLGAGGSRVYNEQFF.

DNA of the CDR3: TGTGCCTGGAGGAACCTGGCAGGGGATTTTTCACCCCTCCACTTT. Its translation is CAWRNLAGDFSPLHF. The chain is built from TRBV30 and TRBJ1-6, with D tentatively TRBD1 (6 bases). Deletions cut 3 bases from V and 9 bases from J, with 18 bases between. This CDR3 comprises 15 residues. Per the germline V gene, CDR1 is GTSNPN and CDR2 is SVGIG (reference sequence). Full variable domain (outside the CDR3, taken from reference TRBV30 and TRBJ1-6): SQTIHQWPATLVQPVGSPLSLECTVEGTSNPNLYWYRQAAGRGLQLLFYSVGIGQISSEVPQNLSASRPQDRQFILSSKKLLLSDSGFYLCAWRNLAGDFSPLHFGNGTRLTVT.

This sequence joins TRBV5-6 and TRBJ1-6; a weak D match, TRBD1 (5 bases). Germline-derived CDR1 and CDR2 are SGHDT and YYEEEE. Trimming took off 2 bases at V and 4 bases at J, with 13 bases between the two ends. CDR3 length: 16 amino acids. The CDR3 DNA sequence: TGTGCCAGCAGCTTAACGCAGGGACGGTATAATTCACCCCTCCACTTT. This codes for CASSLTQGRYNSPLHF.

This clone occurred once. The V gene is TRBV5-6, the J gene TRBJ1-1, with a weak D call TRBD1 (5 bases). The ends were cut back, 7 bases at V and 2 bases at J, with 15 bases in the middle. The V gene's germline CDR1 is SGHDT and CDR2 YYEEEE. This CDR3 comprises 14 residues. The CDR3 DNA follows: TGTGCCAGCCTGATTGAGGGGTTCAACACTGAAGCTTTCTTT. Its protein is CASLIEGFNTEAFF.

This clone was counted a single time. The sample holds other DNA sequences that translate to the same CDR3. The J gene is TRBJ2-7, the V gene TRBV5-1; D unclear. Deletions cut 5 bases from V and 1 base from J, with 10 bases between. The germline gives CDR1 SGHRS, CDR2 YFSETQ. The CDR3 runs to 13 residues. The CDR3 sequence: CASSSPGSYEQYF. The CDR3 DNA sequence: TGCGCCAGCAGTTCTCCAGGTTCCTACGAGCAGTACTTC. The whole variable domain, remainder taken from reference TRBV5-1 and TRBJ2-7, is KAGVTQTPRYLIKTRGQQVTLSCSPISGHRSVSWYQQTPGQGLQFLFEYFSETQRNKGNFPGRFSGRQFSNSRSEMNVSTLELGDSALYLCASSSPGSYEQYFGPGTRLTVT.

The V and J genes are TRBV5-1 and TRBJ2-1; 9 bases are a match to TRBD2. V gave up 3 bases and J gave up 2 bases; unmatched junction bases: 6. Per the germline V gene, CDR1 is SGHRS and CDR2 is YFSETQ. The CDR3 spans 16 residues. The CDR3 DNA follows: TGCGCCAGCAGCTCTGTAGCGGGGGCGGCCTACAATGAGCAGTTCTTC. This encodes CASSSVAGAAYNEQFF.

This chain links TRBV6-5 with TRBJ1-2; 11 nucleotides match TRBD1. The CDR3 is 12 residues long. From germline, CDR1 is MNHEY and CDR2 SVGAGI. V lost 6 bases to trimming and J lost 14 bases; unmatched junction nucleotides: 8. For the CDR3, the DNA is TGTGCCAGCAGCGGACAGGGGGCGCTTTGGACCTTC. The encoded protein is CASSGQGALWTF.

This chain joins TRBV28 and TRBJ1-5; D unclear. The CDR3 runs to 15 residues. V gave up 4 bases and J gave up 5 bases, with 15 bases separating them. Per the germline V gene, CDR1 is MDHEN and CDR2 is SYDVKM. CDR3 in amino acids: CASSSPSGIDQPQHF. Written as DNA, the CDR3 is TGTGCCAGCAGTTCACCGTCGGGGATCGATCAGCCCCAGCATTTT.

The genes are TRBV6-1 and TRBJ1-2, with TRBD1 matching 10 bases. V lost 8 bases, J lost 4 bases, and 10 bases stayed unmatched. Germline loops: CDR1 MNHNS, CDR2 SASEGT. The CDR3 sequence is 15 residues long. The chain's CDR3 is CASSLTGTGVYGYTF. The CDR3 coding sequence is TGTGCCAGCTCTTTAACCGGGACAGGGGTCTATGGCTACACCTTC.

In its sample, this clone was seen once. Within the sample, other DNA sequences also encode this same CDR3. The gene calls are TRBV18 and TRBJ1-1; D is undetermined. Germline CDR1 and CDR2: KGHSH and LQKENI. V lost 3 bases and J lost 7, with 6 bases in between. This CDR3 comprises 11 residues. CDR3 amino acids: CASSPGNEAFF. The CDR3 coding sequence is TGTGCCAGCTCACCTGGGAATGAAGCTTTCTTT.

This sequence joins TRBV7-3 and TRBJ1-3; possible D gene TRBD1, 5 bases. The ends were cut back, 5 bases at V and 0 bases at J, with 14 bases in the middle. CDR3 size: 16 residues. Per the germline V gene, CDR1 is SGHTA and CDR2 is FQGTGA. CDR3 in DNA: TGTGCCAGCAGCCCCCAGGGCCCTAACTCTGGAAACACCATATATTTT. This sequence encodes CASSPQGPNSGNTIYF.

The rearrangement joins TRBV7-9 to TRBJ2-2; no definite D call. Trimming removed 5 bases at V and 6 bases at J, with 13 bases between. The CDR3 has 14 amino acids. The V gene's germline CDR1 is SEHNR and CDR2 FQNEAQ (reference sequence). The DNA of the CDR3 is TGTGCCAGCAGCGCACAGATGGCGGCCGGGGAGCTGTTTTTT. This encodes CASSAQMAAGELFF.

The CDR3, as DNA: TGTGCCAGCAGGAAGTATGACGGCGGGCAGTACTTC. Encoded protein: CASRKYDGGQYF. V and J are TRBV11-2 and TRBJ2-7, with D unclear. Trimming cost V 6 bases and J 9 bases, with 15 bases left between them. Per germline, CDR1 SGHAT and CDR2 FQNNGV. The CDR3 length is 12 residues. The full variable domain, rest sourced from reference TRBV11-2 and TRBJ2-7, is EAGVAQSPRYKIIEKRQSVAFWCNPISGHATLYWYQQILGQGPKLLIQFQNNGVVDDSQLPKDRFSAERLKGVDSTLKIQPAKLEDSAVYLCASRKYDGGQYFGPGTRLTVT.

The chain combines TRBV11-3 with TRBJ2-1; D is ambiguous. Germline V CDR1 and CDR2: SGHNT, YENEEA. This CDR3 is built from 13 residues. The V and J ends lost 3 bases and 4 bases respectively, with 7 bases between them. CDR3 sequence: CASSFRTYNEQFF. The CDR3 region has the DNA TGTGCCAGCAGCTTTAGAACTTACAATGAGCAGTTCTTC.

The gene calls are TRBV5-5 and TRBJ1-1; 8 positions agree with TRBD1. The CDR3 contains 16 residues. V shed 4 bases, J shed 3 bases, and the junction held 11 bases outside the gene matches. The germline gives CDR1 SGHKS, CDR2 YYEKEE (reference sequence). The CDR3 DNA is TGTGCCAGCAGCCCGGGGACAGGTAGAGGAGACACTGAAGCTTTCTTT. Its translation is CASSPGTGRGDTEAFF.

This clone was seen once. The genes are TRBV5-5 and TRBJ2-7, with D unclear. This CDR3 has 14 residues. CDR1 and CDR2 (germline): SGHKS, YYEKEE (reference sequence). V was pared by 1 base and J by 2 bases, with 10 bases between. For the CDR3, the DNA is TGTGCCAGCAGCTTGAGAAGGGAAACCTACGAGCAGTACTTC. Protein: CASSLRRETYEQYF.

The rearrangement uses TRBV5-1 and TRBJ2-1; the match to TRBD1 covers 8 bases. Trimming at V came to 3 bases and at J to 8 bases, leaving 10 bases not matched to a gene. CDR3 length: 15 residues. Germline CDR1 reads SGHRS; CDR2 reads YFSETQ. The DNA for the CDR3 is TGCGCCAGCAGCTGGACAGGGACCCTTATGGATGAGCAGTTCTTC. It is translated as CASSWTGTLMDEQFF.

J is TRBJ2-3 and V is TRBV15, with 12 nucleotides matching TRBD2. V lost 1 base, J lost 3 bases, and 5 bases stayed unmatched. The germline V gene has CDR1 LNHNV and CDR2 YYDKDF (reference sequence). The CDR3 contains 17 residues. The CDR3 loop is CATSRVTSGSITDTQYF. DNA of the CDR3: TGTGCCACCAGCAGAGTGACTAGCGGGAGTATAACAGATACGCAGTATTTT.

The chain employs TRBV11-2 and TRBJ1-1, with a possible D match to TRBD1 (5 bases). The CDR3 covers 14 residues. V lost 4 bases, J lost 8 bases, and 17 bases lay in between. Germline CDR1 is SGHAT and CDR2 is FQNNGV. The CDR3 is CASSSQSTAGEAFF. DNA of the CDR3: TGTGCCAGCAGCTCACAGTCGACAGCTGGGGAAGCTTTCTTT.

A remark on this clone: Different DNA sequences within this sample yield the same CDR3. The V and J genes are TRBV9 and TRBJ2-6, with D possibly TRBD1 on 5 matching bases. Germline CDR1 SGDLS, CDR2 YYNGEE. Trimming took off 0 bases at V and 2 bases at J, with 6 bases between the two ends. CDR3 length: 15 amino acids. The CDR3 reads CASSVVGPGANVLTF. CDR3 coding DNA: TGTGCCAGCAGCGTAGTGGGGCCTGGGGCCAACGTCCTGACTTTC. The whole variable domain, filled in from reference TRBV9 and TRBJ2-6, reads DSGVTQTPKHLITATGQRVTLRCSPRSGDLSVYWYQQSLDQGLQFLIQYYNGEERAKGNILERFSAQQFPDLHSELNLSSLELGDSALYFCASSVVGPGANVLTFGAGSRLTVL.

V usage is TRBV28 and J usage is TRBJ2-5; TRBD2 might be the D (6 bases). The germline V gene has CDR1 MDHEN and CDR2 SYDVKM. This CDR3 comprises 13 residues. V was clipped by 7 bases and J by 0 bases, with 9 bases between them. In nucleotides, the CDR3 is TGTGCCAGCACAAAGCGGGACCAAGAGACCCAGTACTTC. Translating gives CASTKRDQETQYF.

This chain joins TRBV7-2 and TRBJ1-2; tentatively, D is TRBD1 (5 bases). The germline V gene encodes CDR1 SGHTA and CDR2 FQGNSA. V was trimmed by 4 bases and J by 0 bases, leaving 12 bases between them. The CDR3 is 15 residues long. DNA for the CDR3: TGTGCCAGCAGCTCCCCGAGCAGGGCTAACTATGGCTACACCTTC. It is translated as CASSSPSRANYGYTF.